The sample holds a few counts of the clone carrying this T cell receptor gamma chain. Its antigen remains unknown. V lost 4 bases and J lost 2; bases outside the gene matches: 11. The CDR3 sequence is 15 residues long. Germline-derived CDR1 and CDR2 are EGSNGY and YDSYNSKV. The template was reverse-transcribed extracted RNA. CDR3 amplicons came from multiplex PCR with pooled V-gene forward and constant-region reverse primers. TCRdb re-called clones from the multiplex PCR reads using CATT. The repertoire has tens of thousands of gamma-chain clones, 15% to 25% of them found once; the top ten carry less than 2%. The sample originates from a study of Vδ1+ human thymocytes. Alphabeta T cells were depleted, then CD3+ Vdelta1+ Vdelta2- thymocytes were FACS-sorted. Study results and limitations: Thymic TRG and TRD repertoires appeared highly polyclonal, with Gaussian CDR3 length distributions. Bulk repertoire data may be misinterpreted because of unexpected Vdelta2 sequences.

Specimen: Vdelta1+ gamma-delta thymocytes from the thymus. The sample's subset: FACS-sorted CD3+ TCRalphabeta- TCRVdelta1+ TCRVdelta2- thymocytes. The TCR originated in a boy in the first two years of life who had congenital heart surgery. This chain links TRGV2 with TRGJ1 or TRGJ2. CDR3 protein: CATWDGPSHYYKKLF. CDR3 sequence (DNA): TGTGCCACCTGGGATGGGCCATCGCATTATTATAAGAAACTCTTT.